This T cell receptor beta chain was identified in a study of blood T cell repertoires in COVID-19. A note on this clone: One end of the junction is discordant with germline, which a read error may explain.

Per the original data handling: Reference gene primer amplification gave nucleated cell count estimates. TCRdb's copy holds only in-frame clones and misses some; the assay was immunoSEQ multiplex PCR. Clone size and V and J calls were adopted from that table, with D and trimming inferred from the DNA. The sample lists some 150,000 clones, 84% occurring once. The CDR3 loop spans 9 amino acids. CDR1 is LNHDA, CDR2 SQIVND, per germline (reference sequence). The rearrangement links TRBV19 to TRBJ1-2; D gene uncertain. Specimen: peripheral blood. The source of this sequence is a man in his sixties or seventies with acute or convalescent COVID-19. The CDR3: CASSIGAPF. The CDR3 nucleotides read TGTGCCAGTAGTATAGGAGCCCCTTTC.